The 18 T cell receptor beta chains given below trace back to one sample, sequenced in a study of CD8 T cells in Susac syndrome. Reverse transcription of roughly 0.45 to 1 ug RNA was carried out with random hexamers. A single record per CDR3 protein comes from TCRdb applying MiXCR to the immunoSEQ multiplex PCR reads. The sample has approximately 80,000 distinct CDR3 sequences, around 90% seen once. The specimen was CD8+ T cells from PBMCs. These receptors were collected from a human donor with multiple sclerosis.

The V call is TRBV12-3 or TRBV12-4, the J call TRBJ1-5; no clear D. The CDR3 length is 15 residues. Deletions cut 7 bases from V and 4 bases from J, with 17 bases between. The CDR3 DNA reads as TGTGCCAGCACCTGGAAGGGAGGGCCTAATCAGCCCCAGCATTTT. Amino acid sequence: CASTWKGGPNQPQHF.

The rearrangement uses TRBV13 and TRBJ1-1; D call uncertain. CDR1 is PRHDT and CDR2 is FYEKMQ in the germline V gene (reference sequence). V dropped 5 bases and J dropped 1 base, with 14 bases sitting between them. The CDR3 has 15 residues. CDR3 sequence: CASSPRVVGNTEAFF. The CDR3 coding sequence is TGTGCCAGCAGCCCAAGAGTCGTGGGGAACACTGAAGCTTTCTTT.

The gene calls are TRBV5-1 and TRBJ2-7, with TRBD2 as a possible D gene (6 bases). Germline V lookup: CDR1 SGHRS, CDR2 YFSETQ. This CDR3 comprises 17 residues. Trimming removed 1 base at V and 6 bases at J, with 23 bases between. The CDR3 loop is CASSLFPHRELVVEQYF. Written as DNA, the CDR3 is TGCGCCAGCAGCTTGTTCCCTCACCGGGAGCTCGTTGTCGAGCAGTACTTC.

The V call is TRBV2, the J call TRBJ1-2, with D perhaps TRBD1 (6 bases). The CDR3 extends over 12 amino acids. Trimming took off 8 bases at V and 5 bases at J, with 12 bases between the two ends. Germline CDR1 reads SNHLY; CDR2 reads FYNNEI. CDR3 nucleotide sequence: TGTGCCAGCGCAGGGGCCATATATGGCTACACCTTC. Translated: CASAGAIYGYTF.

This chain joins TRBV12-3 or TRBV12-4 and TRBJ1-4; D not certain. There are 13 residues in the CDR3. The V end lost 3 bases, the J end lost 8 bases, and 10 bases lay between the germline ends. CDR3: CASSLSRGEKLFF. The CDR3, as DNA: TGTGCCAGCAGTTTGTCGCGGGGAGAAAAACTGTTTTTT.

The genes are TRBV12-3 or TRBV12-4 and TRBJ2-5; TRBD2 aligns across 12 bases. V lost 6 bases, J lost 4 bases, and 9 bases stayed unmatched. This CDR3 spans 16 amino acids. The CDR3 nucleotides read TGTGCCAGCAGCCCTCTAGCGGGGGGGCCGGGAGAGACCCAGTACTTC. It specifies CASSPLAGGPGETQYF.

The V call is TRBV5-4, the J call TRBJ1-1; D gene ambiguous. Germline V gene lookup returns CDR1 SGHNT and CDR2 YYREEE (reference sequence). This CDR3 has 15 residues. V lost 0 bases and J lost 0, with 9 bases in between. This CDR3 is CASSLAVDMNTEAFF. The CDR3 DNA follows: TGTGCCAGCAGCTTGGCCGTAGACATGAACACTGAAGCTTTCTTT.

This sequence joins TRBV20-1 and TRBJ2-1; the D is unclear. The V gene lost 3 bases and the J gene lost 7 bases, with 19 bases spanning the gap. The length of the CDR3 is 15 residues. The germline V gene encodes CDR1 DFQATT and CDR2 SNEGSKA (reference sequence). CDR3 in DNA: TGCAGTGCTAGCACGGACCCCTTCCTAGTTAATGAGCAGTTCTTC. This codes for CSASTDPFLVNEQFF.

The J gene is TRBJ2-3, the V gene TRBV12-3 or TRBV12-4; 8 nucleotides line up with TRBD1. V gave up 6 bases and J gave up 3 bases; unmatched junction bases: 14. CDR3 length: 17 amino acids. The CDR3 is CASRRGTGHPGTDTQYF. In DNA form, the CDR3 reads TGTGCCAGCAGGCGAGGGACAGGACATCCGGGAACAGATACGCAGTATTTT.

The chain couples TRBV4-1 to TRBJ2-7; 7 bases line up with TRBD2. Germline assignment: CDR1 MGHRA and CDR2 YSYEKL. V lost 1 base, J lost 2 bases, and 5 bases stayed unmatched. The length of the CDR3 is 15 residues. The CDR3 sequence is CASSQGRGVAYEQYF. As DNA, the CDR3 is TGCGCCAGCAGCCAAGGCCGGGGGGTTGCCTACGAGCAGTACTTC.

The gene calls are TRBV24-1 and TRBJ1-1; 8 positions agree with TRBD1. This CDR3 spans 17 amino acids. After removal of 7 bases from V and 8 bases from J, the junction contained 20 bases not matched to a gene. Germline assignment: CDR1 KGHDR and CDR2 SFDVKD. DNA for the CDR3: TGTGCCACCAGCAAGGCCAGTATCGGACAGGGTCTTTGGGAAGCTTTCTTT. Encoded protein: CATSKASIGQGLWEAFF.

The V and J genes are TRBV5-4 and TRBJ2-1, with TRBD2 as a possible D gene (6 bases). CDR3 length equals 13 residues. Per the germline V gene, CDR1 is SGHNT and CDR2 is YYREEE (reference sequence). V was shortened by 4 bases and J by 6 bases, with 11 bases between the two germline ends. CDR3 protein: CASSPSTSNEQFF. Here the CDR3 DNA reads TGTGCCAGCAGCCCTTCGACTAGCAATGAGCAGTTCTTC.

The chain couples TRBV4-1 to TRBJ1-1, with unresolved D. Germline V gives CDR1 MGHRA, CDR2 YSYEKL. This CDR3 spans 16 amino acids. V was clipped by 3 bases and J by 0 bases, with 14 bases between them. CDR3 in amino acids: CASSHGLGAMNTEAFF. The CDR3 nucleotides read TGCGCCAGCAGCCACGGATTGGGAGCCATGAACACTGAAGCTTTCTTT.

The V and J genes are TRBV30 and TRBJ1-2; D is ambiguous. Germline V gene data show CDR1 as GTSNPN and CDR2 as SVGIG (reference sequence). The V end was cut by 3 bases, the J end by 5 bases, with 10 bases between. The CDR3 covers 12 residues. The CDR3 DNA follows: TGTGCCTGGAGCGCCACGGGGTATGGCTACACCTTC. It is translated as CAWSATGYGYTF.

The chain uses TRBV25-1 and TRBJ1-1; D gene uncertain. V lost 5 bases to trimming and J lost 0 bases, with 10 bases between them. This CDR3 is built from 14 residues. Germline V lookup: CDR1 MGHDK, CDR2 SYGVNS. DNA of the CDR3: TGTGCCAGCAGTCCCCCCGATATGAACACTGAAGCTTTCTTT. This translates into CASSPPDMNTEAFF.

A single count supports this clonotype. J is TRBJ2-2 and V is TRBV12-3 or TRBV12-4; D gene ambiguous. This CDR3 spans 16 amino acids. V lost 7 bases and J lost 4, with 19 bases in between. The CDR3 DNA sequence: TGTGCCAGCATCCCTTCGGAGAGCCGTCCCACCGGGGAGCTGTTTTTT. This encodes CASIPSESRPTGELFF.

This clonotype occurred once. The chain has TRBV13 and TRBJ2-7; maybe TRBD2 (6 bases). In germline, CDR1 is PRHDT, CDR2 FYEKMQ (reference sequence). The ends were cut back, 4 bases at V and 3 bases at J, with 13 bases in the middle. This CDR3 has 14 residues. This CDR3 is CASSSGLTDYEQYF. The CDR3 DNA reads TGTGCCAGCAGCTCGGGACTTACCGACTACGAGCAGTACTTC.

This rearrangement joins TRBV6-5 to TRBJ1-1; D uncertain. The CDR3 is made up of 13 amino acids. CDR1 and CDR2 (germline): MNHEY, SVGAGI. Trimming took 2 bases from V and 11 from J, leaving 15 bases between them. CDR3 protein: CASSYEGADGAFF. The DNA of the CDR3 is TGTGCCAGCAGTTACGAAGGAGCAGACGGGGCTTTCTTT.